Listed below are T cell receptor beta chains from one sample, sequenced in a study of T cell responses to AZD1222 COVID-19 vaccine. Measured with immunoSEQ multiplex PCR; TCRdb has only the in-frame clones, and not every one. The table records some 120,000 clones, 80% to 90% of them present only once. Here the sequenced sample was peripheral blood, taken on day 0 of AZD1222 vaccination. The receptor source for this set is an adult in good health. Both conserved end residues are part of each CDR3. The D gene is left open where the match is weak. Rows may omit the clone size; those that give it use once, few, many or a size class.

TRBJ1-6 | . | . | TRBV7-9 | TGTGCCAGCAGCTTAGCTAAACAGGGTAGCACACCCCTCCACTTT | CASSLAKQGSTPLHF
TRBJ1-1 | . | . | TRBV12-5 | TGTGCTAGTGGTCCTCCGGGCGTGAACACTGAAGCTTTCTTT | CASGPPGVNTEAFF
TRBJ1-1 | TRBD1 | . | TRBV5-1 | TGCGCCAGCAGCTTGGTAGCAGGGGGAATCACTGAAGCTTTCTTT | CASSLVAGGITEAFF
TRBJ2-7 | TRBD2 | once | TRBV15 | TGTGCCACCAGCATACAGACTAGCGGGAAATCCTCCTACGAGCAGTACTTC | CATSIQTSGKSSYEQYF
TRBJ1-1 | . | few | TRBV7-2 | TGTGCCAGCAGCCTCGGACGGGCGAACACTGAAGCTTTCTTT | CASSLGRANTEAFF
TRBJ1-2 | TRBD1 | . | TRBV5-1 | TGCGCCAGCAGCTCAACTGGGACAGCCGGTAACTATGGCTACACCTTC | CASSSTGTAGNYGYTF
TRBJ2-4 | TRBD2 | . | TRBV10-3 | TGTGCCACCCGCGGGGGGCCCAAAAACATTCAGTACTTC | CATRGGPKNIQYF
TRBJ2-7 | . | . | TRBV11-2 | TGTGCCAGCAGCTCACTCCGGGACAAGACCTACGAGCAGTACTTC | CASSSLRDKTYEQYF
TRBJ1-3 | . | . | TRBV29-1 | TGCAGCGTTGAAGCGGGCCCGGTGGGAAACACCATATATTTT | CSVEAGPVGNTIYF
TRBJ1-1 | . | . | TRBV27 | TGTGCCAGCAGTTTATTCGGGGGGCCGAACACTGAAGCTTTCTTT | CASSLFGGPNTEAFF
TRBJ2-7 | . | . | TRBV6-5 | TGTGCCAGCAGTTACGAGGGCCGTCCCCCCTCCGAGCAGTACTTC | CASSYEGRPPSEQYF
TRBJ2-7 | . | . | TRBV6-4 | TGTGCCAGCAGTGCGGACGGGAGTCCCTACGAGCAGTACTTC | CASSADGSPYEQYF
TRBJ1-5 | . | . | TRBV7-9 | TGTGCCAGCAGCCCCCTTTGGGGTAGCAATCAGCCCCAGCATTTT | CASSPLWGSNQPQHF
TRBJ1-2 | TRBD1 | . | TRBV7-9 | TGTGCCAGCAGCCTAGGACAGGGGAAATACTATGGCTACACCTTC | CASSLGQGKYYGYTF
TRBJ1-3 | TRBD1 | . | TRBV9 | TGTGCCAGCAGTGAAACAATCGGGACAGGAGGAAACACCATATATTTT | CASSETIGTGGNTIYF
TRBJ2-7 | . | . | TRBV7-2 | TGTGCCAGCAGCTTAGCCTCGGCCCTGACCTCCTACGAGCAGTACTTC | CASSLASALTSYEQYF
TRBJ1-2 | TRBD1 | . | TRBV7-9 | TGTGCCAGCAGCGCCCGGGGACAGGGGGAGGAGGGCTATGGCTACACCTTC | CASSARGQGEEGYGYTF
TRBJ2-7 | TRBD2 | . | TRBV7-8 | TGTGCCAGCAGCTCTGCCGTTAGCGGGATCTACGAGCAGTACTTC | CASSSAVSGIYEQYF
TRBJ2-3 | . | . | TRBV29-1 | TGCAGCCCCGAGATCGCAGATACGCAGTATTTT | CSPEIADTQYF